This TCR beta chain came from a study of T cell responses to AZD1222 COVID-19 vaccine. Recipients boosted at about 4 weeks or about 12 weeks are pooled. This clone was found a few times. Its target is not known. The V end was cut by 0 bases, the J end by 9 bases, with 10 bases between. The CDR3 is 13 residues long. The V gene's germline CDR1 is SGDLS and CDR2 YYNGEE. Assay: immunoSEQ multiplex PCR; the TCRdb copy retains only in-frame clones and omits some. The data show about 84,000 clones, roughly 88% seen once. Study-level results: The study reported that nearly half of spike-specific TCRs target unmutated variant regions.

This chain connects TRBV9 to TRBJ2-1, with no clear D. The sample was peripheral blood, taken 28 days after the second AZD1222 dose. The TCR originated in an adult who received the AZD1222 COVID-19 vaccine. The CDR3 sequence: CASSVASTFEQFF. The CDR3 DNA follows: TGTGCCAGCAGCGTAGCCTCAACGTTTGAGCAGTTCTTC.